The 30 T cell receptor beta chains given below trace back to one sample, sequenced in a study of blood T cell repertoires in COVID-19. Assay used: immunoSEQ multiplex PCR; TCRdb lists only in-frame clones, some missing. Of about 250,000 clones in the sample, about nine tenths are singletons; the top ten hold about 6%. Sequenced material: PBMCs or T cells enriched from blood (not recorded which). The receptors derive from a woman aged 30 to 39 with acute COVID-19.

The rearrangement uses TRBV5-1 and TRBJ1-4; 8 bases are a match to TRBD1. Germline-derived CDR1 and CDR2 are SGHRS and YFSETQ. Unmatched junction bases numbered 1, after V lost 3 bases and J lost 3 bases. The CDR3 spans 14 residues. CDR3 in DNA: TGCGCCAGCAGCTCACAGGGGGCTAATGAAAAACTGTTTTTT. Translation: CASSSQGANEKLFF.

This chain connects TRBV27 to TRBJ2-5, with TRBD1 as a possible D gene (6 bases). Trimming shortened V by 1 base and J by 1 base, and 16 bases separated the two germline ends. The CDR3 runs to 17 residues. Germline V gives CDR1 MNHEY, CDR2 SMNVEV (reference sequence). The CDR3 region has the DNA TGTGCCAGCAGTTTATACGGGGTAGGGGGAAGCCAAGAGACCCAGTACTTC. Residues: CASSLYGVGGSQETQYF.

V and J are TRBV19 and TRBJ1-6; 7 bases match TRBD1. Germline V gene lookup returns CDR1 LNHDA and CDR2 SQIVND (reference sequence). The V and J ends lost 5 bases and 13 bases, in that order; junction bases with no gene match: 5. There are 12 residues in the CDR3. The CDR3 here is CASSVDRAPLHF. In DNA form, the CDR3 reads TGTGCCAGTAGTGTCGACAGGGCGCCCCTCCACTTT.

This sequence joins TRBV29-1 and TRBJ1-1; D not resolved. Trimming removed 6 bases at V and 1 base at J, with 18 bases between. Germline V gene lookup returns CDR1 SQVTM and CDR2 ANQGSEA. The CDR3 loop spans 15 amino acids. CDR3 protein: CSVPNRGAENTEAFF. The CDR3 DNA follows: TGCAGCGTCCCTAATCGGGGAGCGGAGAACACTGAAGCTTTCTTT.

The chain recombines TRBV7-2 with TRBJ2-1; 10 bases align to TRBD2. The CDR3 length is 16 residues. J gave up 7 bases and V 1 base, and 7 bases lay outside the gene matches. The germline V gene encodes CDR1 SGHTA and CDR2 FQGNSA. The CDR3: CASSLVSSGSWNEQFF. The CDR3 region has the DNA TGTGCCAGCAGCTTAGTCTCTAGCGGGAGTTGGAATGAGCAGTTCTTC.

The CDR3 coding sequence is TGTGCCAGCAGATCCGACAGCCACTCTGGAAACACCATATATTTT. Its translation: CASRSDSHSGNTIYF. This chain links TRBV5-4 with TRBJ1-3; TRBD1 might be the D (5 bases). V dropped 5 bases and J dropped 0 bases, with 12 bases sitting between them. Germline CDR1 and CDR2: SGHNT and YYREEE (reference sequence). CDR3 size: 15 residues.

CDR3 protein: CASSLRTGDTGELFF. The CDR3, as DNA: TGTGCCAGCAGCTTACGGACAGGGGACACCGGGGAGCTGTTTTTT. The genes are TRBV11-2 and TRBJ2-2, with TRBD1 matching over 9 bases. The junction had 1 base not matched to a gene; V was cut back by 2 bases and J by 3 bases. This CDR3 spans 15 amino acids. CDR1 and CDR2 (germline): SGHAT, FQNNGV.

The rearrangement uses TRBV11-3 and TRBJ2-1; D possibly corresponds to TRBD1 (6 bases). V lost 5 bases and J lost 5, with 16 bases in between. The CDR3 contains 15 residues. Germline CDR1 is SGHNT and CDR2 is YENEEA. The CDR3 spells CASSQGQGIHNEQFF. CDR3 nucleotides: TGTGCCAGCAGCCAGGGGCAGGGGATTCACAATGAGCAGTTCTTC.

The chain carries TRBV6-6 and TRBJ1-6; 7 nucleotides align to TRBD1. Germline lookup yields CDR1 MNHNY and CDR2 SVGAGI (reference sequence). The CDR3 consists of 15 residues. V lost 7 bases, J lost 7 bases, and 10 bases stayed unmatched. The CDR3 sequence is CASKTSGTDNSPLHF. DNA of the CDR3: TGTGCCAGCAAAACCTCCGGGACAGACAATTCACCCCTCCACTTT.

This clone was picked up a small number of times. The V call is TRBV30, the J call TRBJ1-1; 7 positions agree with TRBD1. Germline trimming cut 5 bases from V and 1 base from J; bases unmatched to any gene: 7. The CDR3 has 14 amino acids. The germline V gene has CDR1 GTSNPN and CDR2 SVGIG (reference sequence). The CDR3 DNA is TGTGCCTGGGGCCCGGGACAGTGGAACACTGAAGCTTTCTTT. Residues: CAWGPGQWNTEAFF.

The chain uses TRBV19 and TRBJ2-3; 10 bases agree with TRBD2. The germline V gene has CDR1 LNHDA and CDR2 SQIVND (reference sequence). The CDR3 extends over 17 amino acids. J gave up 0 bases and V 2 bases, and 5 bases lay outside the gene matches. DNA for the CDR3: TGTGCCAGTAGTATAAGAGCGACTAGCGGGAGCACAGATACGCAGTATTTT. This encodes CASSIRATSGSTDTQYF.

The chain carries TRBV5-1 and TRBJ2-2, with D uncertain. The CDR3 is made up of 17 amino acids. Germline CDR1 reads SGHRS; CDR2 reads YFSETQ. With 0 bases removed from V and 7 bases from J, the gap between germline ends came to 19 bases. In nucleotides, the CDR3 is TGCGCCAGCAGCTTGGCGATGGGTGGCAGGATGGACGGGGAGCTGTTTTTT. This translates into CASSLAMGGRMDGELFF. The entire variable domain, with the rest obtained from reference TRBV5-1 and TRBJ2-2, is as follows: KAGVTQTPRYLIKTRGQQVTLSCSPISGHRSVSWYQQTPGQGLQFLFEYFSETQRNKGNFPGRFSGRQFSNSRSEMNVSTLELGDSALYLCASSLAMGGRMDGELFFGEGSRLTVL.

This sequence joins TRBV18 and TRBJ2-5; 12 bases map to TRBD2. The CDR3 is 17 amino acids. V was clipped by 0 bases and J by 5 bases; unmatched bases: 7. The V gene's germline CDR1 is KGHSH and CDR2 LQKENI. CDR3 DNA sequence: TGTGCCAGCTCACCACCTAGGACTAGCGGGGCAAGGGAGACCCAGTACTTC. It yields the protein CASSPPRTSGARETQYF.

The chain links TRBV5-4 to TRBJ2-1; 10 bases fit TRBD1. The ends lost 4 bases at V and 8 bases at J; junction bases unmatched: 15. CDR1 and CDR2 from the germline V gene are SGHNT and YYREEE (reference sequence). The CDR3 consists of 17 residues. The chain's CDR3 is CASSPYPGTGAIDEQFF. CDR3 nucleotides: TGTGCCAGCAGCCCCTATCCCGGGACAGGGGCTATCGATGAGCAGTTCTTC. The full variable domain, completed using reference TRBV5-4 and TRBJ2-1, is ETGVTQSPTHLIKTRGQQVTLRCSSQSGHNTVSWYQQALGQGPQFIFQYYREEENGRGNFPPRFSGLQFPNYSSELNVNALELDDSALYLCASSPYPGTGAIDEQFFGPGTRLTVL.

The chain has TRBV5-5 and TRBJ2-3; 9 bases agree with TRBD2. This CDR3 has 18 residues. Looked up from germline, CDR1 is SGHKS and CDR2 is YYEKEE (reference sequence). V dropped 0 bases and J dropped 4; count of bases not matched to a gene: 12. In nucleotides, the CDR3 is TGTGCCAGCAGCTTGGTGTTCCGGCGGGAGGGCAGGGCAGATACGCAGTATTTT. It codes for CASSLVFRREGRADTQYF.

The V call is TRBV5-6, the J call TRBJ2-2, with 7 bases identical to TRBD1. The J segment lost 1 base and the V segment lost 4 bases, leaving 4 bases of the junction unmatched. The CDR3 contains 15 residues. Germline assignment: CDR1 SGHDT and CDR2 YYEEEE. CDR3 amino acids: CASSPGTVNTGELFF. CDR3 nucleotide sequence: TGTGCCAGCAGCCCGGGGACAGTGAACACCGGGGAGCTGTTTTTT.

The rearrangement joins TRBV25-1 to TRBJ1-5; 9 bases match TRBD1. The CDR3 totals 15 residues. Germline V gives CDR1 MGHDK, CDR2 SYGVNS. V was pared by 6 bases and J by 5 bases, with 8 bases of the junction left unmatched. The CDR3 is CASRYRGREDQPQHF. The CDR3 nucleotides are TGTGCCAGCAGGTACAGGGGGCGCGAGGATCAGCCCCAGCATTTT.

Remarks on this clone: Additional DNA sequences in this sample encode the identical CDR3. The J gene is TRBJ1-1, the V gene TRBV28; maybe TRBD1 (5 bases). Trimming removed 3 bases at V and 0 bases at J, with 8 bases between. Germline V lookup: CDR1 MDHEN, CDR2 SYDVKM. The CDR3 extends over 14 amino acids. The CDR3 loop is CASSLGGMNTEAFF. The CDR3 nucleotides are TGTGCCAGCAGTTTGGGGGGGATGAACACTGAAGCTTTCTTT.

V usage is TRBV15 and J usage is TRBJ1-5; D ambiguous. Germline assignment: CDR1 LNHNV and CDR2 YYDKDF (reference sequence). Trimming took 0 bases from V and 3 from J, leaving 6 bases between them. CDR3 length: 14 residues. The CDR3 bases are TGTGCCACCAGCAGAGAGCGTTCCAATCAGCCCCAGCATTTT. Its translation: CATSRERSNQPQHF.

The sample holds one count of this clone. V is TRBV7-9 and J is TRBJ2-1; 12 bases align to TRBD2. Germline V gene sequence: CDR1 SEHNR, CDR2 FQNEAQ (reference sequence). Losses at the gene ends were 5 bases for V and 6 bases for J; bases not matched to a gene: 2. The CDR3 consists of 14 residues. Here the CDR3 DNA reads TGTGCCAGCAGCCAACTAGCGGGAGGCAATGAGCAGTTCTTC. It is translated as CASSQLAGGNEQFF.

This clone was counted once. The chain joins TRBV5-1 to TRBJ2-7; 15 nucleotides align to TRBD2. Trimming took 4 bases from V and 5 from J; bases not matched to a gene: 7. The V gene's germline CDR1 is SGHRS and CDR2 YFSETQ. The CDR3 has 16 amino acids. In DNA, the CDR3 is TGCGCCAGCAGCCCCGGGACTAGCGGGAGGACCCACGAGCAGTACTTC. It translates to CASSPGTSGRTHEQYF.

The rearrangement joins TRBV2 to TRBJ2-2, with 7 bases aligning to TRBD2. The CDR3 totals 14 residues. V shed 3 bases, J shed 7 bases, and the junction held 5 bases outside the gene matches. CDR1 is SNHLY and CDR2 is FYNNEI in the germline V gene. The CDR3 reads CASSDEREYGELFF. Written as DNA, the CDR3 is TGTGCCAGCAGTGACGAGCGGGAATACGGGGAGCTGTTTTTT.

This chain uses TRBV19 with TRBJ2-3; D is possibly TRBD1 (6 bases). The V end lost 4 bases, the J end lost 0 bases, and 17 bases lay between the germline ends. The CDR3 runs 17 residues. Germline CDR1 and CDR2: LNHDA and SQIVND (reference sequence). The CDR3 nucleotides are TGTGCCAGTAGTACTCTTCCACAGGGCTGGAGCACAGATACGCAGTATTTT. Protein: CASSTLPQGWSTDTQYF.

The V gene is TRBV5-1, the J gene TRBJ2-5, with TRBD2 matching 13 bases. V was clipped by 2 bases and J by 5 bases; unmatched bases: 3. Looked up from germline, CDR1 is SGHRS and CDR2 is YFSETQ. CDR3 size: 15 residues. CDR3 amino acids: CASSLTSGGAETQYF. Here the CDR3 DNA reads TGCGCCAGCAGCTTAACTAGCGGGGGGGCCGAGACCCAGTACTTC.

The J gene is TRBJ2-1, the V gene TRBV19, with 10 bases matching TRBD1. The CDR3 is 15 amino acids. Per germline, CDR1 LNHDA and CDR2 SQIVND (reference sequence). J gave up 4 bases and V 5 bases, and 5 bases lay outside the gene matches. As DNA, the CDR3 is TGTGCCAGTAGTCCGGACAGGGGGGCGTACAATGAGCAGTTCTTC. This codes for CASSPDRGAYNEQFF.

The CDR3: CASSPLGQFEGNEKLFF. The DNA for the CDR3 is TGTGCCAGCAGCCCCCTAGGGCAGTTCGAGGGTAATGAAAAACTGTTTTTT. The rearrangement uses TRBV14 and TRBJ1-4; D unresolved. The CDR3 contains 17 residues. Trimming stripped 4 bases from V and 4 bases from J, with 19 bases between. Germline CDR1 is SGHDN and CDR2 is FVKESK.

This clone was counted a few times. This rearrangement joins TRBV5-6 to TRBJ1-5; D is uncertain. Trimming took 0 bases from V and 7 from J, leaving 8 bases between them. CDR3 length equals 13 residues. Germline CDR1 is SGHDT and CDR2 is YYEEEE. The CDR3 here is CASSLGRGQPQHF. CDR3 nucleotide sequence: TGTGCCAGCAGCTTGGGCAGAGGGCAGCCCCAGCATTTT.

The V and J genes are TRBV6-5 and TRBJ1-4; TRBD1 agrees at 7 bases. Germline V gene lookup returns CDR1 MNHEY and CDR2 SVGAGI. The CDR3 totals 15 residues. Trimming took 5 bases from V and 7 from J; bases not matched to a gene: 10. The DNA for the CDR3 is TGTGCCAGCAGTCCAGGAGGGGGCCCGGGTGAAAAACTGTTTTTT. It encodes CASSPGGGPGEKLFF.

This chain uses TRBV12-3 or TRBV12-4 with TRBJ1-6, with unresolved D. V lost 2 bases to trimming and J lost 8 bases, with 4 bases between them. This CDR3 region has 12 residues. The CDR3 DNA reads TGTGCCAGCAGTTTACTTGATTCACCCCTCCACTTT. Protein: CASSLLDSPLHF.

The CDR3 reads CASSPRQGGGGTNEKLFF. The CDR3 DNA follows: TGTGCCAGCTCACCACGACAGGGAGGAGGTGGAACTAATGAAAAACTGTTTTTT. The chain combines TRBV18 with TRBJ1-4; 7 bases agree with TRBD1. Germline loops: CDR1 KGHSH, CDR2 LQKENI. The junction had 9 bases not matched to a gene; V was cut back by 1 base and J by 1 base. The CDR3 covers 18 residues.